This is a list of T cell receptor beta chains from one sample in a study of cytomegalovirus exposure and HLA in healthy donors. TCRdb keeps only in-frame clones here, not all; method: immunoSEQ multiplex PCR. This table holds some 110,000 clones. Sequencing was carried out using PBMCs. The source of these receptors is a middle-aged man in good health and CMV-seropositive. The CDR3 runs from the conserved cysteine through the conserved F or W. D genes are given only for firm matches.

v_call,j_call,d_call,cdr3_nt,cdr3_aa
TRBV20-1,TRBJ2-1,-,TGCAGTGCCCATAGCGACAATGAGCAGTTCTTC,CSAHSDNEQFF
TRBV29-1,TRBJ2-7,-,TGCAGCGTGGGGGCAGGGTACGAGCAGTACTTC,CSVGAGYEQYF
TRBV15,TRBJ2-1,-,TGTGCCACCAGGCAGTACAATGAGCAGTTCTTC,CATRQYNEQFF
TRBV19,TRBJ2-3,-,TGTGCCAGTATGGGCGGGCTCGGCACAGATACGCAGTATTTT,CASMGGLGTDTQYF
TRBV28,TRBJ2-1,TRBD2,TGTGCCAGCAGCCCTCAAACTAGCGGCGGGAGCTCCTACAATGAGCAGTTCTTC,CASSPQTSGGSSYNEQFF
TRBV29-1,TRBJ2-7,TRBD1,TGCAGCGGCAAGACTCCGGGACAGCCATACGAGCAGTACTTC,CSGKTPGQPYEQYF
TRBV28,TRBJ2-7,TRBD2,TGTGCCAGCAGTATCGGGACTAGCGCTCGCTACGAGCAGTACTTC,CASSIGTSARYEQYF
TRBV27,TRBJ2-7,-,TGTGCCAGCAGTCCCCGGTCTCTCTACTACGAGCAGTACTTC,CASSPRSLYYEQYF
TRBV28,TRBJ2-2,TRBD2,TGTGCCAGCAGCTTGGCTAGCGGGAGGGGAATCGGGGAGCTGTTTTTT,CASSLASGRGIGELFF
TRBV7-9,TRBJ2-7,TRBD1,TGTGCCAGCAGCTCCCCGACAGGGTCTTGGGAGCAGTACTTC,CASSSPTGSWEQYF
TRBV30,TRBJ2-1,-,TGTGCCTGGACCGGGACTTTCTCCTACAATGAGCAGTTCTTC,CAWTGTFSYNEQFF
TRBV7-6,TRBJ2-5,-,TGTGCCAGCAGCTTTCTAGAAGAGACCCAGTACTTC,CASSFLEETQYF
TRBV13,TRBJ2-2,TRBD1,TGTGCCAGCAGCTTACCGGGACAGTCAAACACCGGGGAGCTGTTTTTT,CASSLPGQSNTGELFF
TRBV27,TRBJ1-3,TRBD1,TGTGCCAGCAGTCTACAGGGGGCTGGAAACACCATATATTTT,CASSLQGAGNTIYF
TRBV7-3,TRBJ2-5,-,TGTGCCAGCAGCTTAAGCGGCCCAGCGGAAGAGACCCAGTACTTC,CASSLSGPAEETQYF
TRBV19,TRBJ1-2,-,TGTGCCAGTATGCTAGGATGGGGCTACACCTTC,CASMLGWGYTF
TRBV30,TRBJ2-2,TRBD2,TGTGCCTGGGGTGTGGGGACTAGCGGTAACACCGGGGAGCTGTTTTTT,CAWGVGTSGNTGELFF
TRBV9,TRBJ2-7,-,TGTGCCAGCAGCGTAGGGGGGGAGATAGACTACGAGCAGTACTTC,CASSVGGEIDYEQYF
TRBV5-1,TRBJ1-3,-,TGCGCCAGCAGCTTGGCCCACGGCTCTGGAAACACCATATATTTT,CASSLAHGSGNTIYF
TRBV9,TRBJ1-2,-,TGTGCCAGCAGCCCCCAGGGAAACTATGGCTACACCTTC,CASSPQGNYGYTF
TRBV29-1,TRBJ2-1,-,TGCAGCGTTGCCGGAACCGGGATTAGCTCCTACAATGAGCAGTTCTTC,CSVAGTGISSYNEQFF
TRBV27,TRBJ2-3,-,TGTGCCAGCAGTTTAGCTCAAGGGGAAATGGGTACGCAGTATTTT,CASSLAQGEMGTQYF
TRBV29-1,TRBJ2-3,-,TGCAGCGTTGAATTTGGGGGGGATACGCAGTATTTT,CSVEFGGDTQYF
TRBV7-3,TRBJ2-7,TRBD2,TGTGCCAGCAGCCTACTTCCTAGCGGGTTGAACGAGCAGTACTTC,CASSLLPSGLNEQYF
TRBV7-3,TRBJ2-7,TRBD2,TGTGCCAGCAGCTTACTAGCGGGAGGAACCTACGAGCAGTACTTC,CASSLLAGGTYEQYF
TRBV2,TRBJ2-1,-,TGTGCCAGCAGTGAGGGCCACAATGAGCAGTTCTTC,CASSEGHNEQFF
TRBV6-6,TRBJ1-1,TRBD1,TGTGCCAGCAGGGACAGGGAAGGGACTGAAGCTTTCTTT,CASRDREGTEAFF
TRBV5-1,TRBJ2-2,TRBD2,TGCGCCAGCAGCTTAGCGGGAACGAACACCGGGGAGCTGTTTTTT,CASSLAGTNTGELFF
TRBV28,TRBJ2-3,TRBD1,TGTGCCAGCAGTTCTCCCGGGACAGGGATCGCAGATACGCAGTATTTT,CASSSPGTGIADTQYF
TRBV29-1,TRBJ2-1,TRBD2,TGCAGCGTGGCGACCAGCGGGACTCCCTACAATGAGCAGTTCTTC,CSVATSGTPYNEQFF
TRBV29-1,TRBJ1-1,TRBD1,TGCAGCGTTGAACCGAGGGGGACAGGGGTAGCTTTCTTT,CSVEPRGTGVAFF
TRBV5-1,TRBJ1-2,TRBD1,TGCGCCAGCAGCTTGAGGACAGGATCGATCGGCTACACCTTC,CASSLRTGSIGYTF
TRBV28,TRBJ2-7,TRBD1,TGTGCCAGCAGTTTTACAGGGGGCTACGAGCAGTACTTC,CASSFTGGYEQYF
TRBV9,TRBJ1-3,-,TGTGCCAGCAGCGGGGGAAGGGGTTTTCGGAACACCATATATTTT,CASSGGRGFRNTIYF
TRBV28,TRBJ2-7,-,TGTGCCAGCACCTCCGGACAGCACGAGCAGTACTTC,CASTSGQHEQYF
TRBV9,TRBJ1-1,TRBD1,TGTGCCAGCAGCGGAAACAGGGGAAATACGATGAACACTGAAGCTTTCTTT,CASSGNRGNTMNTEAFF
TRBV29-1,TRBJ2-5,-,TGCAGCTCCCAGACAGCGCTACAAGAGACCCAGTACTTC,CSSQTALQETQYF
TRBV10-3,TRBJ1-1,-,TGTGCCATCAGCACGGGAGGCGACACTGAAGCTTTCTTT,CAISTGGDTEAFF
TRBV15,TRBJ1-5,-,TGTGCCACCAGCAGAGATCCGTCGGGAAATCAGCCCCAGCATTTT,CATSRDPSGNQPQHF
TRBV19,TRBJ2-1,-,TGTGCCAGTAGTATTAATCAGGGGAATGAGCAGTTCTTC,CASSINQGNEQFF
TRBV10-3,TRBJ1-1,-,TGTGCCATCAGAGCAGGGCCGAACACTGAAGCTTTCTTT,CAIRAGPNTEAFF
TRBV2,TRBJ2-1,TRBD2,TGTGCCAGCAGAGAAGGGCTAGCGGATCACAATGAGCAGTTCTTC,CASREGLADHNEQFF
TRBV5-6,TRBJ1-4,-,TGTGCCAGCAGCTTGGCTACGGGTCTGAGGGAAAAACTGTTTTTT,CASSLATGLREKLFF
TRBV29-1,TRBJ2-1,TRBD1,TGCAGCTCAACAGGGGTCGATTACAATGAGCAGTTCTTC,CSSTGVDYNEQFF
TRBV9,TRBJ1-3,-,TGTGCCAGCAGCGTAGAAGTGGGGGGCTCTGGAAACACCATATATTTT,CASSVEVGGSGNTIYF
TRBV21-1,TRBJ1-5,-,TGTGCCAGCAGCCCCCCGGACAGGCCCAGGCGTTCGAGCAATCAGCCCCAGCATTTT,CASSPPDRPRRSSNQPQHF
TRBV11-1,TRBJ2-7,-,TGTGCCAGCAGCCTGGACAGCCAGTCCTACGAGCAGTACTTC,CASSLDSQSYEQYF
TRBV15,TRBJ1-1,-,TGTGCCACCAGCAGTGGACAGCTTTTTGAAGCTTTCTTT,CATSSGQLFEAFF
TRBV7-2,TRBJ2-7,-,TGTGCCAGCAGCTCTCTCGTCCTTTACGAGCAGTACTTC,CASSSLVLYEQYF
TRBV4-2,TRBJ2-2,TRBD2,TGTGCCAGCAGCCCTCGACTAGCGGGTGCCACCGGGTATGCCGGGGAGCTGTTTTTT,CASSPRLAGATGYAGELFF
TRBV19,TRBJ1-1,-,TGTGCCAGTAGTATATGGGGGCTTGACACTGAAGCTTTCTTT,CASSIWGLDTEAFF
TRBV10-3,TRBJ2-7,TRBD2,TGTGCCATCAGGACCCGACTAGCGGGAGGCTACGAGCAGTACTTC,CAIRTRLAGGYEQYF
TRBV10-3,TRBJ2-6,-,TGTGCCATTGGGACACCGAGCTCTGGGGCCAACGTCCTGACTTTC,CAIGTPSSGANVLTF
TRBV6-5,TRBJ2-2,-,TGTGCCAGCAGGACAGAGGTCACCGGGGAGCTGTTTTTT,CASRTEVTGELFF
TRBV25-1,TRBJ1-1,-,TGTGCCAGCAGATTAGCGGACACTGAAGCTTTCTTT,CASRLADTEAFF
TRBV7-9,TRBJ2-1,-,TGTGCCAGCAGCTTATTAACTCGGGACTCATACAATGAGCAGTTCTTC,CASSLLTRDSYNEQFF
TRBV28,TRBJ2-7,-,TGTGCCAGCAGCTCGGCGGGATACCCCTACGAGCAGTACTTC,CASSSAGYPYEQYF
TRBV25-1,TRBJ2-6,-,TGTGCCAGCAGTACCAGGGGGGCTGGGGCCAACGTCCTGACTTTC,CASSTRGAGANVLTF
TRBV10-3,TRBJ2-3,-,TGTGCCATCAGTGACCGAACAACGCAGTATTTT,CAISDRTTQYF